This T cell receptor beta chain was recovered during a study of shared clonotypes between healthy human individuals. Across the whole study: CD4 naive cells filled three plates per donor, CD4 memory three, CD8 naive two and CD8 memory one.

Findings and caveats of the study: Clonotypes which were not shared had lower generation probabilities than clonotypes that all four donors shared.

For this clone: Antigen specificity is unknown.

There are 16 residues in the CDR3. CDR1 and CDR2 (germline): PRHDT, FYEKMQ (reference sequence). V shed 1 base and J 6 bases; nucleotides not matched to a gene: 8. Per sorted-subset replicate PCR, input was approximately 210 ng DNA, representing tens of thousands of T cell genomes. Sequencing was performed with immunoSEQ multiplex PCR; in TCRdb, only in-frame clones are kept and a portion is missing. The data contain about 2,200,000 clones, 85% to 95% of them singletons. The naive CD8 subset, CD45RO-negative cells positively selected for CCR7, excluded terminally differentiated effector memory CD45RA+ cells. Donors had no recently reported acute infections or vaccinations and were HIV-negative.

Material: naive CD8+ T cells from PBMCs. The chain combines TRBV13 with TRBJ2-2; the match to TRBD1 covers 7 bases. This TCR was recovered from a man younger than 35 in good health. Some clones in this sample may be carry-over from other donors' samples. CDR3 loop: CASSLETGPPAGELFF. Written as DNA, the CDR3 is TGTGCCAGCAGCTTAGAGACAGGGCCCCCGGCCGGGGAGCTGTTTTTT.